This TCR beta chain was documented in a study of T cells after yellow fever vaccination. TCRdb passed the 5' RACE reads through MiXCR, listing each CDR3 protein once. The profile shows some 340,000 distinct CDR3 sequences, approximately 4% of them singletons. CDR3 length: 15 amino acids. J gave up 4 bases and V 7 bases, and 12 bases lay outside the gene matches. CDR1 and CDR2 (germline): SGHRS, YFSETQ. Regarding the study as a whole: Most primary-vaccination clones reappeared after the booster (about 97% CD4, about 88% CD8).

This clonotype has only a few counts. Its antigen is not identified. Sample: PBMCs, taken 5 days after the yellow fever booster vaccination. J is TRBJ2-5 and V is TRBV5-1, with TRBD2 matching over 8 bases. The source of this sequence is a man between 18 and 29 years old who received the YFV17D yellow fever vaccine. CDR3 DNA sequence: TGCGCCAGCGGGCTTTCGGGGGGGCCAAGAGAGACCCAGTACTTC. Protein sequence: CASGLSGGPRETQYF.